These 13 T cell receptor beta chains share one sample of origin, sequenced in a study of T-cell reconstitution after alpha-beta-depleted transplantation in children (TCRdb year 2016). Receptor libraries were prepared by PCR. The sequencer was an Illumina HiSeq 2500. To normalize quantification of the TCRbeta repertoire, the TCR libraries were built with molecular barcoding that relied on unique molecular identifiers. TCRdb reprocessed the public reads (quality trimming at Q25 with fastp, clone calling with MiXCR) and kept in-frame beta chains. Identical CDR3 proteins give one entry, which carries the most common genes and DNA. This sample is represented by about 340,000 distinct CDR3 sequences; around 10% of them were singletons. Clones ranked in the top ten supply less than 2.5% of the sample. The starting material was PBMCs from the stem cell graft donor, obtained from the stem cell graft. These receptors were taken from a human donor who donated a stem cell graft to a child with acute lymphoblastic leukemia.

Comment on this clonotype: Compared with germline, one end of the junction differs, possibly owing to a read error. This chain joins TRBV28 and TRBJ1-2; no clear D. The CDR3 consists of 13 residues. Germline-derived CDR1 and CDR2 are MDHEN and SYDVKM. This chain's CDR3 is CGSSPPQYYGYTF. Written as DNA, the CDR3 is TGTGGCAGCAGTCCCCCCCAATACTATGGCTACACCTTC.

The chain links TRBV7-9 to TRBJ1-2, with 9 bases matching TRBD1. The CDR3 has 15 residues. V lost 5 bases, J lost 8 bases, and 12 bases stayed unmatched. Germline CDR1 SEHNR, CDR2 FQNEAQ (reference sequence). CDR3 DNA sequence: TGTGCCAGCAGCGCGCCGGACAGGGGACGGGCGGGCTACACCTTC. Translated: CASSAPDRGRAGYTF.

CDR3 in DNA: TGTGCCAGCAGCCGGGGACTAGCGGGAGGGCCGGGGACAGATACGCAGTATTTT. Residues: CASSRGLAGGPGTDTQYF. The gene calls are TRBV3-1 and TRBJ2-3; 16 bases agree with TRBD2. Germline V CDR1 and CDR2: LGHDT, YNNKEL (reference sequence). The V and J ends lost 4 bases and 3 bases, in that order; junction bases with no gene match: 7. The CDR3 extends over 18 amino acids.

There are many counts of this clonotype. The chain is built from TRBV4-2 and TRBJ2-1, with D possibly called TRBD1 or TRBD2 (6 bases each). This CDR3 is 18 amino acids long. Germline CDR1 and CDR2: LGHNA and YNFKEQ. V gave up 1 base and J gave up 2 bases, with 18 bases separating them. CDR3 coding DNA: TGTGCCAGCAGCCAAGGCGGCCTGGCGGAGGGGGCCTACAATGAGCAGTTCTTC. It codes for CASSQGGLAEGAYNEQFF.

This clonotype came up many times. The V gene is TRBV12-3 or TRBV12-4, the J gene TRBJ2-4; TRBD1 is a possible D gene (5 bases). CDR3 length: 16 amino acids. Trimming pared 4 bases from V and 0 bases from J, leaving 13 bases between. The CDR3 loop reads CASSSQGAIAKNIQYF. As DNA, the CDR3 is TGTGCCAGCAGTTCCCAGGGCGCGATAGCCAAAAACATTCAGTACTTC.

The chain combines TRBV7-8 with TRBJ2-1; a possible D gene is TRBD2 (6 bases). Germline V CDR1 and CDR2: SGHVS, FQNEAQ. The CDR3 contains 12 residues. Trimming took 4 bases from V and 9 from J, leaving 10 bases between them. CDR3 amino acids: CASSSTSPEQFF. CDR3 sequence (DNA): TGTGCCAGCAGCTCCACTAGCCCTGAGCAGTTCTTC.

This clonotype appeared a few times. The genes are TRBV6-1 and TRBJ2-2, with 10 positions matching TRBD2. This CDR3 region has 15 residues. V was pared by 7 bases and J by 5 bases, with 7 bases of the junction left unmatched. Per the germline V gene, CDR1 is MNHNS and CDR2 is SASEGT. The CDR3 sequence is CASIPGLAVTGELFF. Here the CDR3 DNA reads TGTGCCAGCATTCCCGGACTAGCGGTGACCGGGGAGCTGTTTTTT.

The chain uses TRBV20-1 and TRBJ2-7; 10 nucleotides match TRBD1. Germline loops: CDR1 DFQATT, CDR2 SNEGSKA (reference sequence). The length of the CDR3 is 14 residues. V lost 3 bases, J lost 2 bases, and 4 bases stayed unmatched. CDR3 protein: CSARDRGIAYEQYF. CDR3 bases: TGCAGTGCTAGGGACAGGGGGATCGCCTACGAGCAGTACTTC.

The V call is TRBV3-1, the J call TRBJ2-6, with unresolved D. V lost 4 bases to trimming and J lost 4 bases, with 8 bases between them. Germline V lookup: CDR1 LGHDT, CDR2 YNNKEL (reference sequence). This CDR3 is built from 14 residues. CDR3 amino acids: CASSPISGANVLTF. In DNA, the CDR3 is TGTGCCAGCAGCCCTATATCCGGGGCCAACGTCCTGACTTTC.

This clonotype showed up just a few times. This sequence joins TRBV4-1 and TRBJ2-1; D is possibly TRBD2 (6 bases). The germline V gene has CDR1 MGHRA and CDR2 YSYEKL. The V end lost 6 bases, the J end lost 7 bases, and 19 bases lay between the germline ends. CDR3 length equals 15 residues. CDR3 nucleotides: TGCGCCAGCAGAACCCTCGGCGGGAAACGTAATGAGCAGTTCTTC. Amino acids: CASRTLGGKRNEQFF.

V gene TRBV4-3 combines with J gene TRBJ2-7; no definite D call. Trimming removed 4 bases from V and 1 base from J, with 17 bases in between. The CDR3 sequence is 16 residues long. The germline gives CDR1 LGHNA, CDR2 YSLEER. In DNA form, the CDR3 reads TGCGCCAGCAGCCTACGAGGCCCTCCTTCGTCCTACGAGCAGTACTTC. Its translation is CASSLRGPPSSYEQYF.

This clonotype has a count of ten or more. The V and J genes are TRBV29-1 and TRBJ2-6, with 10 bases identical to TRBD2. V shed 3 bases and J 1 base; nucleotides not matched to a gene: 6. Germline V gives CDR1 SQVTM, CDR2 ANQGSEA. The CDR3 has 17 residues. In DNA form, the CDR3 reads TGCAGCGTTGATTTAGCGGGAGGTTTTTCTGGGGCCAACGTCCTGACTTTC. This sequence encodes CSVDLAGGFSGANVLTF.

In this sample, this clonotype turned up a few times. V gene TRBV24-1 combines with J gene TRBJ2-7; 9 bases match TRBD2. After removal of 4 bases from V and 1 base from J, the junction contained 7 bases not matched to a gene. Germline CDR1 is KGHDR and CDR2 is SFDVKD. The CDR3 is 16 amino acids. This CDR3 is CATSDLSGSRSYEQYF. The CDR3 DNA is TGTGCCACCAGTGACCTTAGCGGGAGTCGATCCTACGAGCAGTACTTC.